This T cell receptor (beta chain) derives from a study of T-cell memory formation after mild COVID-19. Study-wide results and limits: Clones shrinking from day 15 to 85 showed even CD4/CD8 mixes; later expanders tilted CD4+. The appearance of some responding clones in pre-infection memory suggested that cross-reactive memory joined.

For this clonotype: Its antigen is not known.

UMIs and sample barcodes were carried by the TCR alpha and TCR beta cDNA libraries that 5'RACE produced using constant-segment primers. TCRdb reprocessed the 5' RACE reads with MiXCR, giving one entry per CDR3 protein. The data contain roughly 150,000 distinct CDR3 sequences, around 14% of them seen just once; the ten biggest clones take up under 30%. V was cut by 5 bases and J by 5 bases, with 15 bases left in between. The CDR3 runs to 14 residues. Per the germline V gene, CDR1 is SEHNR and CDR2 is FQNEAQ (reference sequence). The sequenced sample consisted of PBMCs or a T cell subset sorted from them (not recorded which). The V and J genes are TRBV7-9 and TRBJ2-5, with a possible D match to TRBD2 (6 bases). This TCR was sampled from an adult woman who had mild COVID-19 (a few samples of this study predate the infection). Cell type and time point are not known. The CDR3 bases are TGTGCCAGCAGCCCACTCGGGAGTTGGGAGACCCAGTACTTC. It is translated as CASSPLGSWETQYF.